These T cell receptor beta chains were read from a single sample in a study of identifying expanded T cells in peripheral blood. Measured with immunoSEQ multiplex PCR; TCRdb has only the in-frame clones, and not every one. The data show about 58,000 clones, around four fifths seen once. The specimen sequenced was blood. Receptors were obtained from a person between 18 and 75 years old in good health. Each CDR3 is given with its conserved first and last residue. Fields, in order: V gene, clone size, CDR3 length, J gene, CDR3 protein. Not all rows give a size; the values are once, few, many and, for expanded clones, a class.

>TRBV15|NA|12|TRBJ2-5
CATSNEGETQYF
>TRBV7-9|NA|16|TRBJ2-5
CASNYLGLAVQETQYF
>TRBV10-3|NA|13|TRBJ1-2
CAISGTGRYGYTF
>TRBV15|NA|12|TRBJ2-2
CATSSRAGELFF
>TRBV7-3|NA|15|TRBJ2-6
CASSPMGPGANVLTF
>TRBV5-6|few|13|TRBJ1-1
CASEDTSNTEAFF
>TRBV29-1|NA|14|TRBJ2-2
CSVATLGMAGELFF
>TRBV29-1|NA|10|TRBJ2-1
CSVEAGEQFF
>TRBV21-1|NA|14|TRBJ1-5
CASIPGGEVKPQHF
>TRBV6-1|NA|14|TRBJ1-5
CATSEQGPDQPQHF
>TRBV19|NA|16|TRBJ2-1
CASSLKQGRPYNEQFF
>TRBV5-1|NA|12|TRBJ2-1
CASSPAGHEQFF
>TRBV11-2|NA|16|TRBJ2-5
CASSSGVRDGQETQYF
>TRBV30|NA|14|TRBJ2-5
CAWSAGLAHETQYF
>TRBV6-5|NA|12|TRBJ1-2
CASGDRVDGYTF
>TRBV10-2|NA|16|TRBJ1-1
CASRRETGSMNTEAFF
>TRBV19|once|14|TRBJ1-4
CASSIQGSNEKLFF
>TRBV19|NA|14|TRBJ1-2
CASSVTAANYGYTF
>TRBV6-6|many|10|TRBJ2-2
CASSTGELFF
>TRBV18|NA|18|TRBJ2-1
CASSPFPTGASSYNEQFF
>TRBV5-1|NA|13|TRBJ2-5
CASSDLLQETQYF
>TRBV28|NA|17|TRBJ2-3
CASSLAGREGRWDTQYF
>TRBV9|NA|15|TRBJ1-1
CASSSHGSDGPPAFF
>TRBV11-2|NA|14|TRBJ1-1
CASSLGGPNTEAFF
>TRBV5-1|once|16|TRBJ2-7
CASSPGTSGSSYEQYF
>TRBV6-5|NA|12|TRBJ2-1
CASSSRNNEQFF
>TRBV6-5|NA|14|TRBJ1-4
CASSPRQANEKLFF
>TRBV27|NA|15|TRBJ2-1
CASSLVLLSHNEQFF
>TRBV5-6|NA|13|TRBJ2-2
CAVRTGGTGELFF
>TRBV13|NA|14|TRBJ2-3
CASSARGPPDTQYF
>TRBV2|once|16|TRBJ2-1
CASSEAKGLAGNEQFF
>TRBV18|NA|15|TRBJ2-1
CASSPTNSGNNEQFF
>TRBV5-6|NA|15|TRBJ1-1
CASSSSMDRVSEAFF
>TRBV6-4|few|15|TRBJ2-3
CASSASAMGTDTQYF
>TRBV6-1|NA|15|TRBJ1-5
CASSVGTGKSQPQHF
>TRBV7-9|NA|16|TRBJ2-2
CASSFDRGTNTGELFF
>TRBV5-1|few|15|TRBJ2-1
CASSRWTSGYNEQFF
>TRBV12-5|NA|16|TRBJ2-4
CASGHYPALAKNIQYF
>TRBV29-1|NA|13|TRBJ1-2
CSVPGQGVAGYTF
>TRBV30|NA|15|TRBJ1-2
CAWIKEGQPLYGYTF
>TRBV2|NA|17|TRBJ2-7
CASSEGVLGSRKYEQYF
>TRBV7-9|NA|15|TRBJ2-5
CASSSDGTFRETQYF
>TRBV6-4|NA|15|TRBJ2-2
CASSDLATNTGELFF
>TRBV14|few|15|TRBJ1-2
CASSQGPTGNYGYTF
>TRBV10-2|NA|14|TRBJ2-7
CATRGGQGNGEQYF
>TRBV21-1|NA|17|TRBJ1-1
CASSKEPRGRAGTEAFF
>TRBV9|NA|13|TRBJ2-2
CASSVVYTGELFF
>TRBV6-1|NA|15|TRBJ1-4
CASSGRSATNEKLFF
>TRBV7-8|NA|14|TRBJ2-5
CASSVGGPQETQYF
>TRBV6-5|NA|15|TRBJ2-2
CASSSGGTSAGELFF
>TRBV5-1|NA|16|TRBJ1-6
CASSPAGNGADSPLHF
>TRBV5-5|once|14|TRBJ1-2
CASSLDGWSYGYTF
>TRBV19|NA|16|TRBJ2-4
CASSIRASGRVLVQYF
>TRBV30|NA|12|TRBJ2-2
CAWSEGVGELFF
>TRBV7-6|NA|14|TRBJ1-1
CASSLEFPSTEAFF
>TRBV6-6|NA|15|TRBJ2-2
CASTRLGGDTGELFF
>TRBV27|NA|13|TRBJ1-2
CASRPLGGDGYTF
>TRBV11-2|NA|15|TRBJ2-1
CASSHRGTSGNEQFF
>TRBV27|once|15|TRBJ2-1
CASTFLDPLYNEQFF